These 32 T cell receptor beta chains were sequenced from one sample in a study of shared clonotypes between healthy human individuals. Here immunoSEQ multiplex PCR was the method, and the copy in TCRdb shows in-frame clones only, minus some. The table lists 650,000 to 700,000 clones, about 90% of them singletons. The sequenced sample consisted of memory CD8+ T cells from PBMCs. Subset defined: CD45RO+ cells pooled with CCR7-negative TemRA cells. The source of these receptors is a man aged 18-30 years in good health. Some clones in this sample may be carry-over from other donors' samples.

The chain employs TRBV27 and TRBJ2-2; D may be TRBD2 (6 bases). This CDR3 has 17 amino acids. With 2 bases removed from V and 3 bases from J, the gap between germline ends came to 16 bases. Germline CDR1 reads MNHEY; CDR2 reads SMNVEV (reference sequence). The CDR3 DNA is TGTGCCAGCAGTTTAATTACCCCCAGCGGGTACACCGGGGAGCTGTTTTTT. Its protein is CASSLITPSGYTGELFF.

The gene calls are TRBV11-2 and TRBJ2-5; TRBD1 aligns across 9 bases. Germline loops: CDR1 SGHAT, CDR2 FQNNGV. Trimming took 1 base from V and 9 from J; bases not matched to a gene: 6. The CDR3 sequence is 14 residues long. In DNA, the CDR3 is TGTGCCAGCAGCTTAGGGGACAGGGATGAGGCCCAGTACTTC. This gives the protein CASSLGDRDEAQYF.

CDR3 sequence: CAIRIDVNEQFF. In DNA form, the CDR3 reads TGTGCCATCAGAATAGATGTAAATGAGCAGTTCTTC. The chain links TRBV10-3 to TRBJ2-1, with D unresolved. This CDR3 has 12 residues. Germline CDR1 is ENHRY and CDR2 is SYGVKD. V shed 6 bases and J shed 7 bases, with 10 bases lying between them.

The rearrangement links TRBV7-8 to TRBJ2-1; D is possibly TRBD2 (5 bases). Germline CDR1 reads SGHVS; CDR2 reads FQNEAQ. Trimming took off 4 bases at V and 10 bases at J, with 20 bases between the two ends. CDR3 size: 15 residues. This CDR3 reads CASSSDKTILGEQFF. In DNA form, the CDR3 reads TGTGCCAGCAGCTCCGACAAGACTATCCTTGGCGAGCAGTTCTTC.

The rearrangement uses TRBV21-1 and TRBJ1-5. TRBV21-1 is a known pseudogene. This CDR3 region has 18 residues. The chain's CDR3 is CASSKEGASPYSNQPQHF. DNA of the CDR3: TGTGCCAGCAGCAAAGAAGGCGCGTCCCCATATAGCAATCAGCCCCAGCATTTT.

This chain uses TRBV29-1 with TRBJ2-1, with D possibly being TRBD1 (6 bases). The germline V gene has CDR1 SQVTM and CDR2 ANQGSEA. The germline V and J ends were trimmed by 4 bases and 3 bases, with 13 bases remaining between them. This CDR3 has 14 amino acids. The CDR3 region is CSVGDRDNYNEQFF. CDR3 DNA sequence: TGCAGCGTTGGCGACCGGGACAACTACAATGAGCAGTTCTTC.

This chain uses TRBV28 with TRBJ2-7; 12 bases agree with TRBD1. The CDR3 runs 16 residues. In germline, CDR1 is MDHEN, CDR2 SYDVKM. Trimming took 4 bases from V and 0 from J; bases not matched to a gene: 4. The DNA of the CDR3 is TGTGCCAGCAGTTGGGACAGGGGGCTACTCTCCTACGAGCAGTACTTC. Encoded protein: CASSWDRGLLSYEQYF.

The chain links TRBV27 to TRBJ1-2, with D perhaps matching TRBD1 (5 bases). Between the trimmed V and J ends, which lost 5 bases and 4 bases, there was a span of 11 bases. CDR3 size: 13 residues. Looked up from germline, CDR1 is MNHEY and CDR2 is SMNVEV (reference sequence). CDR3 coding DNA: TGTGCCAGCAGTATCCACAGGTCCTATGGCTACACCTTC. Translated: CASSIHRSYGYTF.

This clone was observed a few times. This chain joins TRBV27 and TRBJ1-2, with D possibly TRBD1 on 5 matching bases. The V end lost 11 bases, the J end lost 4 bases, and 23 bases lay between the germline ends. The germline gives CDR1 MNHEY, CDR2 SMNVEV (reference sequence). This CDR3 contains 15 residues. The CDR3 sequence is CASQSRAASRYGYTF. The CDR3 bases are TGTGCCTCCCAGAGCAGGGCGGCGTCTCGCTATGGCTACACCTTC.

V usage is TRBV7-9 and J usage is TRBJ2-1; 8 bases map to TRBD1. Germline V CDR1 and CDR2: SEHNR, FQNEAQ (reference sequence). V was pared by 7 bases and J by 6 bases, with 2 bases of the junction left unmatched. The CDR3 loop spans 12 amino acids. The CDR3 reads CASNTGGNEQFF. The CDR3 coding sequence is TGTGCCAGCAACACAGGGGGCAATGAGCAGTTCTTC.

The V and J genes are TRBV2 and TRBJ1-1; D remains unclear. Germline V gene data show CDR1 as SNHLY and CDR2 as FYNNEI. This CDR3 region has 14 residues. V shed 4 bases and J shed 3 bases, with 12 bases lying between them. CDR3 sequence (DNA): TGTGCCAGCAGTGTTACGGGTTGGGACACTGAAGCTTTCTTT. Protein: CASSVTGWDTEAFF.

The chain uses TRBV4-3 and TRBJ2-7; possibly TRBD1 for D (5 bases). Trimming removed 0 bases from V and 7 bases from J, with 13 bases in between. The CDR3 length is 14 residues. Germline V gives CDR1 LGHNA, CDR2 YSLEER. CDR3 in amino acids: CASSQEVTGREQYF. The CDR3 coding sequence is TGCGCCAGCAGCCAAGAAGTAACAGGCCGAGAGCAGTACTTC.

This clone has a single count. The chain carries TRBV7-9 and TRBJ2-1; D gene unclear. The germline CDR1 and CDR2 sequences are SEHNR and FQNEAQ (reference sequence). The germline V and J ends were trimmed by 7 bases and 10 bases, with 23 bases remaining between them. The CDR3 has 15 amino acids. This chain's CDR3 is CASTNWKVWTDEQFF. Here the CDR3 DNA reads TGTGCCAGCACCAACTGGAAGGTCTGGACCGACGAGCAGTTCTTC.

V and J are TRBV27 and TRBJ1-1; D is perhaps TRBD1 (5 bases). V lost 3 bases and J 8 bases, leaving 16 bases between the germline ends. The CDR3 loop spans 14 amino acids. CDR1 and CDR2 (germline): MNHEY, SMNVEV (reference sequence). CDR3 sequence (DNA): TGTGCCAGCAGTTTTCGTTCGGCAGGGAAAGAAGCTTTCTTT. Translated, it gives CASSFRSAGKEAFF.

The rearrangement uses TRBV28 and TRBJ1-2; D might be TRBD1 (6 bases). Trimming removed 4 bases at V and 2 bases at J, with 11 bases between. The CDR3 has 14 amino acids. The V gene's germline CDR1 is MDHEN and CDR2 SYDVKM. CDR3 bases: TGTGCCAGCAGTTGGCAGGGGCGAAACTATGGCTACACCTTC. This sequence encodes CASSWQGRNYGYTF.

The chain links TRBV4-2 to TRBJ1-5; a weak D match, TRBD1 (6 bases). The CDR3 totals 15 residues. The V gene's germline CDR1 is LGHNA and CDR2 YNFKEQ. Between the trimmed V and J ends, which lost 4 bases and 5 bases, there was a span of 15 bases. CDR3 residues: CASSPDPGGHQPQHF. The DNA for the CDR3 is TGTGCCAGCAGCCCCGACCCCGGGGGCCATCAGCCCCAGCATTTT.

This chain connects TRBV27 to TRBJ1-5; 7 positions agree with TRBD1. The CDR3 length is 13 residues. The V gene end was trimmed by 5 bases and the J gene end by 6 bases; junction bases not matched to a gene: 4. The germline V gene encodes CDR1 MNHEY and CDR2 SMNVEV (reference sequence). The CDR3 nucleotides are TGTGCCAGCAGTGCAGGGGGAGGTCAGCCCCAGCATTTT. Amino acids: CASSAGGGQPQHF.

A word on this clone: Additional DNA sequences in this sample encode the identical CDR3. The J gene is TRBJ2-7, the V gene TRBV7-9, with D tentatively TRBD2 (5 bases). Trimming took 3 bases from V and 6 from J, leaving 6 bases between them. The CDR3 runs 11 residues. Germline V gene data show CDR1 as SEHNR and CDR2 as FQNEAQ (reference sequence). CDR3 residues: CASSFGSEQYF. Written as DNA, the CDR3 is TGTGCCAGCAGCTTTGGGAGCGAGCAGTACTTC.

The V and J genes are TRBV15 and TRBJ1-5; a weak D match, TRBD1 (5 bases). This CDR3 comprises 14 residues. Trimming pared 5 bases from V and 3 bases from J, leaving 11 bases between. Germline V gives CDR1 LNHNV, CDR2 YYDKDF (reference sequence). The CDR3 nucleotides read TGTGCCACCAGCCCCGACAGCTCCAATCAGCCCCAGCATTTT. This gives the protein CATSPDSSNQPQHF.

The rearrangement links TRBV5-1 to TRBJ2-7, with D hard to call. The CDR3 sequence is 11 residues long. The V gene lost 4 bases and the J gene lost 3 bases, with 5 bases spanning the gap. Per the germline V gene, CDR1 is SGHRS and CDR2 is YFSETQ. This CDR3 reads CASSGLYEQYF. CDR3 coding DNA: TGCGCCAGCAGCGGCCTCTACGAGCAGTACTTC.

This sequence joins TRBV5-4 and TRBJ2-7; 13 positions agree with TRBD2. In germline, CDR1 is SGHNT, CDR2 YYREEE (reference sequence). The CDR3 loop spans 18 amino acids. V was clipped by 7 bases and J by 5 bases; unmatched bases: 18. The CDR3 reads CASSGTTSGRRFYNEQYF. CDR3 coding DNA: TGTGCCAGCTCCGGTACGACTAGCGGGAGGAGGTTTTACAACGAGCAGTACTTC.

The J gene is TRBJ1-4, the V gene TRBV7-8; 12 bases match TRBD1. Germline V lookup: CDR1 SGHVS, CDR2 FQNEAQ. The CDR3 consists of 17 residues. V dropped 3 bases and J dropped 7; count of bases not matched to a gene: 9. DNA of the CDR3: TGTGCCAGCAGCTTGGGGACAGGGGGCCGGCTGGTTGAAAAACTGTTTTTT. Amino acid sequence: CASSLGTGGRLVEKLFF.

V usage is TRBV27 and J usage is TRBJ2-3, with TRBD2 matching 10 bases. CDR3 size: 16 residues. CDR1 and CDR2 (germline): MNHEY, SMNVEV (reference sequence). V lost 9 bases, J lost 3 bases, and 12 bases stayed unmatched. Here the CDR3 DNA reads TGTGCCAGTCGGGACCCGGGACTAGCGAATACAGATACGCAGTATTTT. It codes for CASRDPGLANTDTQYF.

This sequence joins TRBV7-9 and TRBJ2-5; 15 positions agree with TRBD2. Per the germline V gene, CDR1 is SEHNR and CDR2 is FQNEAQ (reference sequence). The CDR3 is made up of 17 amino acids. After removal of 5 bases from V and 5 bases from J, the junction contained 9 bases not matched to a gene. The CDR3 protein is CASSPGTSGRSRETQYF. CDR3 nucleotides: TGTGCCAGCAGCCCTGGGACTAGCGGGAGGAGTAGGGAGACCCAGTACTTC.

The rearrangement links TRBV28 to TRBJ2-5, with D unresolved. This CDR3 has 15 amino acids. The germline CDR1 and CDR2 sequences are MDHEN and SYDVKM. Trimming took 6 bases from V and 0 from J, leaving 14 bases between them. CDR3 bases: TGTGCCAGCAGGCGGAGTCGTAGGGACCAAGAGACCCAGTACTTC. This sequence encodes CASRRSRRDQETQYF.

CDR3 amino acids: CASSSGLAGGPGNEQFF. The CDR3 DNA reads as TGTGCCAGCAGCTCGGGACTAGCGGGAGGGCCGGGCAATGAGCAGTTCTTC. The chain uses TRBV7-9 and TRBJ2-1, with TRBD2 matching 16 bases. V trimming: 4 bases; J trimming: 6 bases; junction bases outside the gene matches: 6. Per germline, CDR1 SEHNR and CDR2 FQNEAQ (reference sequence). The CDR3 consists of 17 residues.

This sequence joins TRBV10-3 and TRBJ1-1; no firm D call. The CDR3 is 13 residues long. Germline CDR1 ENHRY, CDR2 SYGVKD. V was trimmed by 10 bases and J by 7 bases, leaving 19 bases between them. The chain's CDR3 is CATKPLNDLEAFF. CDR3 coding DNA: TGTGCCACAAAACCGCTTAATGACCTTGAAGCTTTCTTT.

The CDR3 reads CASSPWRQGDRYEQYF. The DNA of the CDR3 is TGTGCCAGCAGTCCTTGGAGACAGGGTGATCGGTACGAGCAGTACTTC. The V call is TRBV28, the J call TRBJ2-7; 7 nucleotides line up with TRBD1. J was trimmed by 4 bases and V by 5 bases; bases with no gene match: 14. The CDR3 is 16 amino acids. The germline V gene encodes CDR1 MDHEN and CDR2 SYDVKM.

The chain links TRBV30 to TRBJ2-7; D gene uncertain. CDR1 GTSNPN and CDR2 SVGIG come from the germline V gene (reference sequence). Trimming left V 3 bases short and J 1 base short, with 4 bases between. There are 11 residues in the CDR3. CDR3 protein: CAWRDSYEQYF. CDR3 sequence (DNA): TGTGCCTGGAGGGATTCCTACGAGCAGTACTTC.

This clone was observed once. The rearrangement links TRBV5-6 to TRBJ2-7; TRBD2 matches 11 bases. Germline-derived CDR1 and CDR2 are SGHDT and YYEEEE. The length of the CDR3 is 15 residues. V trimming: 2 bases; J trimming: 0 bases; junction bases outside the gene matches: 1. CDR3 in DNA: TGTGCCAGCAGCTTACTAGCGGGAGTCTCCTACGAGCAGTACTTC. Amino acids: CASSLLAGVSYEQYF.

V usage is TRBV6-5 and J usage is TRBJ2-2, with D hard to call. The CDR3 length is 12 residues. V shed 5 bases and J shed 3 bases, with 4 bases lying between them. Germline V CDR1 and CDR2: MNHEY, SVGAGI. The CDR3 DNA reads TGTGCCAGCAGTACACACACCGGGGAGCTGTTTTTT. Its protein product is CASSTHTGELFF.

This clone appeared once. This chain links TRBV13 with TRBJ2-1, with D perhaps given as TRBD1 or TRBD2 (5 bases each). In germline, CDR1 is PRHDT, CDR2 FYEKMQ (reference sequence). The V end lost 10 bases, the J end lost 0 bases, and 13 bases lay between the germline ends. The CDR3 is made up of 14 amino acids. The CDR3 region has the DNA TGTGCCATCCACCCAGGGAGCTCCTACAATGAGCAGTTCTTC. Its protein is CAIHPGSSYNEQFF.